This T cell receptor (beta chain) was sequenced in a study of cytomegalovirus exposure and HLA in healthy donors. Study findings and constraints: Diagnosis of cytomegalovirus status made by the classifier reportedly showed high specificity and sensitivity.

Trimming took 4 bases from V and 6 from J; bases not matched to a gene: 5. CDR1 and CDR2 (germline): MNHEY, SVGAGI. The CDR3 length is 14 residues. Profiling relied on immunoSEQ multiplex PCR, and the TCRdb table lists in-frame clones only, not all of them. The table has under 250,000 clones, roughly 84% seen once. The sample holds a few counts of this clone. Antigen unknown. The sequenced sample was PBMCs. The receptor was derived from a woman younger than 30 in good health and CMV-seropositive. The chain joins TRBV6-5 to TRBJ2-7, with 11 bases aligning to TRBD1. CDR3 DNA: TGTGCCAGCAGTTTCGGACAGGGGGCCGTCGAGCAGTACTTC. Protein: CASSFGQGAVEQYF.